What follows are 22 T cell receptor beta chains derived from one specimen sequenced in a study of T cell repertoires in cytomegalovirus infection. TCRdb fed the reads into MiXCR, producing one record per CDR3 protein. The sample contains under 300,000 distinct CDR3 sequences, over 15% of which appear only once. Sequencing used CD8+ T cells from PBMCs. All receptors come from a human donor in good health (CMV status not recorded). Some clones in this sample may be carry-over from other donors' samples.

In DNA, the CDR3 is TGTGCCAGCAGGGGCTTCCTGAACACTGAAGCTTTCTTT. Its protein product is CASRGFLNTEAFF. The rearrangement joins TRBV10-3 to TRBJ1-1, with D possibly TRBD1 on 6 matching bases. There are 13 residues in the CDR3. Germline V CDR1 and CDR2: ENHRY, SYGVKD. V lost 10 bases, J lost 0 bases, and 12 bases lay in between.

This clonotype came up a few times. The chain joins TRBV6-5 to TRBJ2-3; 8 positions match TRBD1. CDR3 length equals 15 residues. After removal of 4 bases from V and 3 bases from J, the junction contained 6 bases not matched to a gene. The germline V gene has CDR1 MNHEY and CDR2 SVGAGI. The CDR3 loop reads CASSSGTGRTDTQYF. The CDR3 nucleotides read TGTGCCAGCAGTTCCGGGACAGGTCGAACAGATACGCAGTATTTT.

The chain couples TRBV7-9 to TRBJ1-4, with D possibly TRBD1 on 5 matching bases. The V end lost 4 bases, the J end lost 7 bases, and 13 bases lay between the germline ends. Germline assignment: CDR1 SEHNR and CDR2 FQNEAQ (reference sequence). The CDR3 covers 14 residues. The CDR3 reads CASSSPPRGEKLFF. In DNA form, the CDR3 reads TGTGCCAGCAGCTCGCCCCCGAGGGGTGAAAAACTGTTTTTT.

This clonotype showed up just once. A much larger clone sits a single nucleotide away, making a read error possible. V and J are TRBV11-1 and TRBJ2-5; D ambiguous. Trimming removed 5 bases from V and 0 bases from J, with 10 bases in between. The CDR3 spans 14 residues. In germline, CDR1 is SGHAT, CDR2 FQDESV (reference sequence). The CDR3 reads CASSLPENQETQYF. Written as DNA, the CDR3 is TGTGCCAGCAGCCTCCCAGAGAACCAAGAGACCCAGTACTTC.

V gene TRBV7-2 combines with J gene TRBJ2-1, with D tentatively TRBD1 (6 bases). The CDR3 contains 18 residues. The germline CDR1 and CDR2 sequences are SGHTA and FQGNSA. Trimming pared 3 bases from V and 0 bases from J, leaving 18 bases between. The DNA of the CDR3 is TGTGCCAGCAGCTTCGCAGGGGTCTACCAGAGCTCCTACAATGAGCAGTTCTTC. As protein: CASSFAGVYQSSYNEQFF.

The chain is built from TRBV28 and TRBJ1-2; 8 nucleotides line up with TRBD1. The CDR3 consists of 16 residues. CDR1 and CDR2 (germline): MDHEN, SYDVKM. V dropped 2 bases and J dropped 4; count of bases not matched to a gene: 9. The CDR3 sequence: CASSLRPLGQVYGYTF. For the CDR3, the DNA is TGTGCCAGCAGTTTACGCCCCCTGGGACAGGTCTATGGCTACACCTTC.

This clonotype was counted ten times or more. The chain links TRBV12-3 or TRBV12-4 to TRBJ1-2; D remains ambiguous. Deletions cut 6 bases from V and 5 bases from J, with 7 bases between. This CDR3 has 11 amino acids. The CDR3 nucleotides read TGTGCCAGCAGGACACTTTATGGCTACACCTTC. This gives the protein CASRTLYGYTF.

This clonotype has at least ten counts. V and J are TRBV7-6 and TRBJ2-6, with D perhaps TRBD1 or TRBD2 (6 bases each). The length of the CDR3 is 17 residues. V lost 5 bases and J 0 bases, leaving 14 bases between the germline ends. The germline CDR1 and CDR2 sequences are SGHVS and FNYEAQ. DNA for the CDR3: TGTGCCAGCAGCGGCGGGACACAAGTCTCTGGGGCCAACGTCCTGACTTTC. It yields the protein CASSGGTQVSGANVLTF.

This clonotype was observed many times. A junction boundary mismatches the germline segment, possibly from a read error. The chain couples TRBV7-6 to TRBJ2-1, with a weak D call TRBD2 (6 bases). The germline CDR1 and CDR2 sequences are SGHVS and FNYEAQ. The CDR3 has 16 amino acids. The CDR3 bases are TGTGCCAGCAGCCAGCTTCGGGGGAGCTCCTACAATGAGCGGTTCTTC. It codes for CASSQLRGSSYNERFF.

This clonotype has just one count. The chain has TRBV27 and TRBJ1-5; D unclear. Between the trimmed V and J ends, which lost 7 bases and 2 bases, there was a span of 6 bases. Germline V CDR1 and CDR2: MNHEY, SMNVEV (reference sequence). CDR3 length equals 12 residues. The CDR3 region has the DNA TGTGCCAGCACCTGGGGCAATCAGCCCCAGCATTTT. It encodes CASTWGNQPQHF.

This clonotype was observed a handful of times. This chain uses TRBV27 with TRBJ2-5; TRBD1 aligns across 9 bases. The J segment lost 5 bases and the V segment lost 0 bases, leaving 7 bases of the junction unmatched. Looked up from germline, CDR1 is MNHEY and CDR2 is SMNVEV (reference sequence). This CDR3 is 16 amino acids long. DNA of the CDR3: TGTGCCAGCAGTTTATCCCGGACAGGGGCGTTCGAGACCCAGTACTTC. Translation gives CASSLSRTGAFETQYF.

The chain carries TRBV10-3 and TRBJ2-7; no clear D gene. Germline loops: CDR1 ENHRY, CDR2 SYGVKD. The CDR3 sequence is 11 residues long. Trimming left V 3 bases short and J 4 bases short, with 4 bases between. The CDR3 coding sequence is TGTGCCATCAGTGACATTTACGAGCAGTACTTC. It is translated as CAISDIYEQYF.

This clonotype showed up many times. CDR3 DNA sequence: TGCAGTGCTAGACCGGAGCAGGGCGGTCACTATGGCTACACCTTC. The encoded protein is CSARPEQGGHYGYTF. The chain recombines TRBV20-1 with TRBJ1-2; tentative D call: TRBD1 (5 bases). This CDR3 is built from 15 residues. V lost 2 bases, J lost 3 bases, and 16 bases lay in between. Germline V gene sequence: CDR1 DFQATT, CDR2 SNEGSKA (reference sequence).

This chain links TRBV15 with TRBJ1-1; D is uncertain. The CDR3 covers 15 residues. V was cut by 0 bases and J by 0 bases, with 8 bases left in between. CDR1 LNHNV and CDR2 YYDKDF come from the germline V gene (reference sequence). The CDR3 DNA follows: TGTGCCACCAGCAGAGAGGGGAAAATGAACACTGAAGCTTTCTTT. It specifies CATSREGKMNTEAFF.

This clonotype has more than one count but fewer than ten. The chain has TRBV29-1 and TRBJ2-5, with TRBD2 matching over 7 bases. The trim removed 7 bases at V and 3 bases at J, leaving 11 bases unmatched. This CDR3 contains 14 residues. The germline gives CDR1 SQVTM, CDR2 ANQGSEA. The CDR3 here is CSARSVLAEETQYF. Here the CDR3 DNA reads TGCAGCGCAAGGTCGGTCCTAGCGGAAGAGACCCAGTACTTC. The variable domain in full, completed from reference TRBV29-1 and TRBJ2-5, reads SAVISQKPSRDICQRGTSLTIQCQVDSQVTMMFWYRQQPGQSLTLIATANQGSEATYESGFVIDKFPISRPNLTFSTLTVSNMSPEDSSIYLCSARSVLAEETQYFGPGTRLLVL.

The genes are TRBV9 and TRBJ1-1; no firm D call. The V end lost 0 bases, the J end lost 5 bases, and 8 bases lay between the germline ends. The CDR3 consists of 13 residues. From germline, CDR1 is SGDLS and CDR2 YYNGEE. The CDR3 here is CASSVGAGTEAFF. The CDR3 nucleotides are TGTGCCAGCAGCGTAGGGGCGGGGACTGAAGCTTTCTTT.

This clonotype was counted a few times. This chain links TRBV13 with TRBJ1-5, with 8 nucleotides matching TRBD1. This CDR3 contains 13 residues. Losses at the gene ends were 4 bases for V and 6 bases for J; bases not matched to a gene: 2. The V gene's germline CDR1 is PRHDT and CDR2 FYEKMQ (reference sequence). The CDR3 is CASSSGGVQPQHF. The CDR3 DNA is TGTGCCAGCAGCTCAGGGGGCGTTCAGCCCCAGCATTTT.

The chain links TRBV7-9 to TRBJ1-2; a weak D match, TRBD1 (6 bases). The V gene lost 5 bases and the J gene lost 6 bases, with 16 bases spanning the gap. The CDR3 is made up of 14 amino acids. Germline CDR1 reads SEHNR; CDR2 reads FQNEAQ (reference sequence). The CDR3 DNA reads TGTGCCAGCAGCCCTACACCACAGGGAAATGGCTACACCTTC. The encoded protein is CASSPTPQGNGYTF.

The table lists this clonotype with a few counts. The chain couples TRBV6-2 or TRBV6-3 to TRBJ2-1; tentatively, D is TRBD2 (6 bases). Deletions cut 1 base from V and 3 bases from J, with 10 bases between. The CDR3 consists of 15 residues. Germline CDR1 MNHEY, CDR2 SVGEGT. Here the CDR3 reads CASSYWGEDYNEQFF. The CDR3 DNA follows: TGTGCCAGCAGTTACTGGGGGGAGGACTACAATGAGCAGTTCTTC.

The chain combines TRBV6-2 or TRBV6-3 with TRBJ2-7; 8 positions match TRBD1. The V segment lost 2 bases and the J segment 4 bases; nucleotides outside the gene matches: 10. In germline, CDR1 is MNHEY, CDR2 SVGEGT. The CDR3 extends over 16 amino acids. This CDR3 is CASSYITGTGAYEQYF. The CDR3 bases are TGTGCCAGCAGTTACATTACCGGGACAGGCGCATACGAGCAGTACTTC.

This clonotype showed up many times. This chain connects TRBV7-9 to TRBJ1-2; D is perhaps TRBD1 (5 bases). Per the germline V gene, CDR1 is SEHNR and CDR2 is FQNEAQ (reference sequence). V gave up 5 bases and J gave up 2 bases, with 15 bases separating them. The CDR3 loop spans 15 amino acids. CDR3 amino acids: CASSTATDYNYGYTF. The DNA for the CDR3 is TGTGCCAGCAGCACTGCGACAGACTACAACTATGGCTACACCTTC.

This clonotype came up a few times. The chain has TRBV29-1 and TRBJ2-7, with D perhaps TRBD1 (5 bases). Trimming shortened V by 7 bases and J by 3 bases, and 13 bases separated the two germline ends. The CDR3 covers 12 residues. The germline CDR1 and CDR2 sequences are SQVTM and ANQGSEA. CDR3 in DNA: TGCAGCGCCGTAGACAGAGGCTACGAGCAGTACTTC. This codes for CSAVDRGYEQYF.